A single sample gave rise to the 29 T cell receptor beta chains below, sequenced in a study of blood T cell repertoires in COVID-19. Sequencing was performed with immunoSEQ multiplex PCR; in TCRdb, only in-frame clones are kept and a portion is missing. The data contain under 350,000 clones, roughly 90% of them singletons. Sequenced sample: peripheral blood. These receptors were obtained from a man aged 50 to 59 with acute or convalescent COVID-19.

The rearrangement uses TRBV11-2 and TRBJ2-7, with D maybe TRBD1 (5 bases). The CDR3 has 15 residues. In germline, CDR1 is SGHAT, CDR2 FQNNGV. V gave up 1 base and J gave up 3 bases, with 13 bases separating them. The CDR3 here is CASSLVGQLVYEQYF. CDR3 coding DNA: TGTGCCAGCAGCTTAGTGGGGCAGCTCGTCTACGAGCAGTACTTC.

This chain links TRBV5-1 with TRBJ1-1; no clear D. CDR1 SGHRS and CDR2 YFSETQ come from the germline V gene. This CDR3 has 14 amino acids. With 0 bases removed from V and 0 bases from J, the gap between germline ends came to 6 bases. The CDR3 DNA sequence: TGCGCCAGCAGCTTGGGACACTTGAACACTGAAGCTTTCTTT. It yields the protein CASSLGHLNTEAFF.

The chain employs TRBV18 and TRBJ1-5; D remains unclear. The germline V and J ends were trimmed by 6 bases and 2 bases, with 8 bases remaining between them. Per the germline V gene, CDR1 is KGHSH and CDR2 is LQKENI. CDR3 length equals 13 residues. For the CDR3, the DNA is TGTGCCAGCTCTCGGGAGGGCAATCAGCCCCAGCATTTT. Translated, it gives CASSREGNQPQHF.

The chain joins TRBV5-6 to TRBJ1-2; tentatively, D is TRBD1 (5 bases). There are 14 residues in the CDR3. Per germline, CDR1 SGHDT and CDR2 YYEEEE. V lost 0 bases and J 7 bases, leaving 13 bases between the germline ends. The CDR3 DNA is TGTGCCAGCAGCTTGGCCGGGGGATGGGGTGGCTACACCTTC. This sequence encodes CASSLAGGWGGYTF.

The rearrangement uses TRBV5-4 and TRBJ1-1, with 7 bases matching TRBD1. Germline CDR1 reads SGHNT; CDR2 reads YYREEE (reference sequence). This CDR3 comprises 15 residues. Trimming cost V 5 bases and J 2 bases; bases outside gene matches: 9. The CDR3 DNA reads as TGTGCCAGCAGTAAGGGGGCAGGCCAAAACACTGAAGCTTTCTTT. Encoded protein: CASSKGAGQNTEAFF.

V and J are TRBV10-3 and TRBJ1-3; 9 nucleotides align to TRBD1. Germline V lookup: CDR1 ENHRY, CDR2 SYGVKD. V lost 6 bases to trimming and J lost 1 base; unmatched junction nucleotides: 10. The CDR3 consists of 17 residues. The CDR3 DNA reads as TGTGCCATCAGAGGAGACCCGGGACAGGGATCTGGAAACACCATATATTTT. As protein: CAIRGDPGQGSGNTIYF.

The chain has TRBV7-3 and TRBJ1-1; D remains ambiguous. The CDR3 runs to 13 residues. Germline V gene lookup returns CDR1 SGHTA and CDR2 FQGTGA. V lost 0 bases, J lost 1 base, and 3 bases lay in between. This chain's CDR3 is CASSLTQNTEAFF. DNA of the CDR3: TGTGCCAGCAGCTTAACCCAGAACACTGAAGCTTTCTTT.

The J gene is TRBJ1-2, the V gene TRBV5-4, with 9 bases identical to TRBD1. The germline CDR1 and CDR2 sequences are SGHNT and YYREEE (reference sequence). The CDR3 covers 16 residues. The V and J ends lost 3 bases and 4 bases, in that order; junction bases with no gene match: 10. This CDR3 reads CASSSDRDREGYGYTF. In DNA, the CDR3 is TGTGCCAGCAGCTCCGACCGGGACAGGGAGGGCTATGGCTACACCTTC.

This chain connects TRBV7-6 to TRBJ1-5, with D hard to call. The CDR3 sequence is 13 residues long. Per germline, CDR1 SGHVS and CDR2 FNYEAQ. Trimming left V 5 bases short and J 6 bases short, with 11 bases between. The CDR3 spells CASSPSRGQPQHF. The CDR3 bases are TGTGCCAGCAGCCCCTCCCGGGGTCAGCCCCAGCATTTT. Full variable domain (missing parts from reference TRBV7-6 and TRBJ1-5): GAGVSQSPRYKVTKRGQDVALRCDPISGHVSLYWYRQALGQGPEFLTYFNYEAQQDKSGLPNDRFSAERPEGSISTLTIQRTEQRDSAMYRCASSPSRGQPQHFGDGTRLSIL.

CDR3 region: CASSLAGTGKNYEQYF. In DNA, the CDR3 is TGCGCCAGCAGCTTGGCCGGGACAGGGAAAAATTACGAGCAGTACTTC. The chain couples TRBV5-1 to TRBJ2-7, with 9 bases lining up with TRBD1. Per the germline V gene, CDR1 is SGHRS and CDR2 is YFSETQ. J lost 4 bases, V lost 0 bases, and 8 bases had no gene match. The CDR3 has 16 amino acids.

This clone has a single count. The chain is built from TRBV14 and TRBJ2-7; perhaps TRBD1 as D (5 bases). Germline loops: CDR1 SGHDN, CDR2 FVKESK. The CDR3 covers 13 residues. The ends were cut back, 6 bases at V and 3 bases at J, with 12 bases in the middle. CDR3: CASRSTGVYEQYF. The CDR3, as DNA: TGTGCCAGCAGGTCAACAGGCGTCTACGAGCAGTACTTC.

This chain links TRBV19 with TRBJ2-5; 9 nucleotides align to TRBD1. The V gene's germline CDR1 is LNHDA and CDR2 SQIVND (reference sequence). This CDR3 spans 15 amino acids. Trimming at V came to 5 bases and at J to 2 bases, leaving 6 bases not matched to a gene. The DNA of the CDR3 is TGTGCCAGTAGTTCCGGGACAGGGCTGCAAGAGACCCAGTACTTC. The encoded protein is CASSSGTGLQETQYF.

This clone occurred a few times. The chain is built from TRBV5-4 and TRBJ2-1, with D perhaps TRBD1 (6 bases). Germline CDR1 SGHNT, CDR2 YYREEE (reference sequence). This CDR3 is built from 15 residues. V was pared by 0 bases and J by 2 bases, with 9 bases between. CDR3 region: CASSLAGGTYNEQFF. In DNA form, the CDR3 reads TGTGCCAGCAGCTTGGCTGGGGGCACCTACAATGAGCAGTTCTTC.

Worth noting for this clone: Other nucleotide sequences in the sample specify the same CDR3. The CDR3 protein is CASSSRGETQYF. In nucleotides, the CDR3 is TGTGCCAGCAGCTCCCGGGGTGAGACCCAGTACTTC. The V call is TRBV7-6, the J call TRBJ2-5; D might be TRBD2 (5 bases). The germline V gene has CDR1 SGHVS and CDR2 FNYEAQ. The CDR3 spans 12 residues. V gave up 4 bases and J gave up 5 bases, with 8 bases separating them.

This chain uses TRBV27 with TRBJ2-3; a possible D gene is TRBD2 (6 bases). CDR1 and CDR2 from the germline V gene are MNHEY and SMNVEV (reference sequence). Between the trimmed V and J ends, which lost 7 bases and 4 bases, there was a span of 9 bases. This CDR3 contains 12 residues. CDR3 coding DNA: TGTGCCAGCACCGGGGGATCAGATACGCAGTATTTT. Translated: CASTGGSDTQYF.

The chain couples TRBV7-9 to TRBJ1-4, with a possible D match to TRBD1 (5 bases). This CDR3 region has 13 residues. Germline values: CDR1 SEHNR, CDR2 FQNEAQ (reference sequence). V was clipped by 5 bases and J by 12 bases, with 16 bases between them. The CDR3 protein is CASSRTARGELFF. CDR3 coding DNA: TGTGCCAGCAGCCGGACGGCGCGGGGGGAACTGTTTTTT.

V is TRBV29-1 and J is TRBJ2-1; weak D call: TRBD2 (6 bases). This CDR3 contains 13 residues. Between the trimmed V and J ends, which lost 0 bases and 12 bases, there was a span of 15 bases. CDR1 and CDR2 (germline): SQVTM, ANQGSEA. The CDR3 nucleotides read TGCAGCGTTGAAGATCGAGGAGGGTACAGGCAGTTCTTC. It yields the protein CSVEDRGGYRQFF.

The V gene is TRBV30, the J gene TRBJ2-2; possibly TRBD2 for D (7 bases). Trimming cost V 4 bases and J 2 bases, with 14 bases left between them. This CDR3 has 15 amino acids. The V gene's germline CDR1 is GTSNPN and CDR2 SVGIG (reference sequence). The CDR3 nucleotides are TGTGCCTGGATGGGGGGGCCCCTCAACACCGGGGAGCTGTTTTTT. Translation: CAWMGGPLNTGELFF.

V and J are TRBV19 and TRBJ2-6, with 8 nucleotides matching TRBD1. V lost 3 bases to trimming and J lost 4 bases; unmatched junction nucleotides: 8. This CDR3 has 17 amino acids. The germline V gene encodes CDR1 LNHDA and CDR2 SQIVND (reference sequence). CDR3 DNA sequence: TGTGCCAGTAGTATCGGGCAGGGGGCTGCCGGGGCCAACGTCCTGACTTTC. This gives the protein CASSIGQGAAGANVLTF.

Comments on this clone: At the DNA level, this CDR3 is encoded by other sequences in the same sample as well. This chain links TRBV2 with TRBJ2-7; 9 nucleotides align to TRBD1. Unmatched junction bases numbered 3, after V lost 6 bases and J lost 6 bases. CDR3 length equals 12 residues. CDR1 and CDR2 (germline): SNHLY, FYNNEI. DNA for the CDR3: TGTGCCAGCAGCCGACAGGGGGGCGAGCAGTACTTC. Translating it yields CASSRQGGEQYF. The variable domain in full, with the rest retrieved from reference TRBV2 and TRBJ2-7, is EPEVTQTPSHQVTQMGQEVILRCVPISNHLYFYWYRQILGQKVEFLVSFYNNEISEKSEIFDDQFSVERPDGSNFTLKIRSTKLEDSAMYFCASSRQGGEQYFGPGTRLTVT.

J is TRBJ2-5 and V is TRBV3-1 (or the pseudogene TRBV3-2), with a tentative D call TRBD1 (5 bases). The germline V gene encodes CDR1 LGHDT and CDR2 YNNKEL (reference sequence). The CDR3 length is 15 residues. V gave up 0 bases and J gave up 5 bases, with 13 bases separating them. The CDR3 nucleotides are TGTGCCAGCAGCCAAGACCCTCAGGGCTGGGAGACCCAGTACTTC. Protein product: CASSQDPQGWETQYF.

V is TRBV7-3 and J is TRBJ2-2; 8 bases agree with TRBD1. V was pared by 5 bases and J by 5 bases, with 7 bases of the junction left unmatched. Germline CDR1 reads SGHTA; CDR2 reads FQGTGA. CDR3 length: 15 amino acids. The CDR3 reads CASSARTGRTGELFF. The CDR3 bases are TGTGCCAGCAGCGCCCGGACAGGGAGGACCGGGGAGCTGTTTTTT.

Written as DNA, the CDR3 is TGTGCCAGCAGCAGGGGACAGGGGGAAAATGAGCAGTTCTTC. Residues: CASSRGQGENEQFF. This chain joins TRBV7-3 and TRBJ2-1; 11 bases line up with TRBD1. This CDR3 has 14 amino acids. The V segment lost 5 bases and the J segment 7 bases; nucleotides outside the gene matches: 4. Germline-derived CDR1 and CDR2 are SGHTA and FQGTGA.

This chain uses TRBV3-1 (or the pseudogene TRBV3-2) with TRBJ2-5, with D tentatively TRBD2 (5 bases). Germline loops: CDR1 LGHDT, CDR2 YNNKEL (reference sequence). The ends were cut back, 10 bases at V and 3 bases at J, with 12 bases in the middle. This CDR3 region has 12 residues. The CDR3 DNA follows: TGTGCCATCGGATGGGAGAAAGAGACCCAGTACTTC. The encoded protein is CAIGWEKETQYF.

The chain is built from TRBV12-5 and TRBJ1-3; 11 bases map to TRBD1. This CDR3 has 14 residues. The ends lost 7 bases at V and 3 bases at J; junction bases unmatched: 2. Germline V gene data show CDR1 as LGHNT and CDR2 as FRNRAP. The DNA of the CDR3 is TGTGCTAGTGCGGACAGGGGGCTTGGAAACACCATATATTTT. It encodes CASADRGLGNTIYF.

This chain connects TRBV5-1 to TRBJ2-3; maybe TRBD2 (6 bases). Germline V gene lookup returns CDR1 SGHRS and CDR2 YFSETQ. CDR3 length: 15 residues. V was cut by 2 bases and J by 2 bases, with 12 bases left in between. In nucleotides, the CDR3 is TGCGCCAGCAGCTTCGCTGCGGGGACCACAGATACGCAGTATTTT. Translating gives CASSFAAGTTDTQYF.

V and J are TRBV7-8 and TRBJ1-3; 7 bases line up with TRBD1. V was pared by 5 bases and J by 4 bases, with 2 bases of the junction left unmatched. The CDR3 spans 13 residues. CDR1 and CDR2 (germline): SGHVS, FQNEAQ. In DNA form, the CDR3 reads TGTGCCAGCAGCCCGGGACAGGGAAACACCATATATTTT. Encoded protein: CASSPGQGNTIYF.

The rearrangement links TRBV9 to TRBJ1-6; 7 nucleotides align to TRBD1. The J segment lost 6 bases and the V segment lost 4 bases, leaving 7 bases of the junction unmatched. Germline V CDR1 and CDR2: SGDLS, YYNGEE. This CDR3 is built from 15 residues. CDR3 sequence: CASSSPGTVNSPLHF. CDR3 in DNA: TGTGCCAGCAGCTCCCCAGGGACAGTTAATTCACCCCTCCACTTT. Supplemented by reference TRBV9 and TRBJ1-6, the full variable domain reads DSGVTQTPKHLITATGQRVTLRCSPRSGDLSVYWYQQSLDQGLQFLIQYYNGEERAKGNILERFSAQQFPDLHSELNLSSLELGDSALYFCASSSPGTVNSPLHFGNGTRLTVT.

V is TRBV3-1 (or the pseudogene TRBV3-2) and J is TRBJ1-1; tentative D call: TRBD1 (6 bases). The CDR3 length is 15 residues. The V and J ends lost 4 bases and 1 base respectively, with 13 bases between them. From germline, CDR1 is LGHDT and CDR2 YNNKEL (reference sequence). The CDR3 is CASSRTQGWNTEAFF. The CDR3 nucleotides are TGTGCCAGCAGCCGAACACAGGGTTGGAACACTGAAGCTTTCTTT.